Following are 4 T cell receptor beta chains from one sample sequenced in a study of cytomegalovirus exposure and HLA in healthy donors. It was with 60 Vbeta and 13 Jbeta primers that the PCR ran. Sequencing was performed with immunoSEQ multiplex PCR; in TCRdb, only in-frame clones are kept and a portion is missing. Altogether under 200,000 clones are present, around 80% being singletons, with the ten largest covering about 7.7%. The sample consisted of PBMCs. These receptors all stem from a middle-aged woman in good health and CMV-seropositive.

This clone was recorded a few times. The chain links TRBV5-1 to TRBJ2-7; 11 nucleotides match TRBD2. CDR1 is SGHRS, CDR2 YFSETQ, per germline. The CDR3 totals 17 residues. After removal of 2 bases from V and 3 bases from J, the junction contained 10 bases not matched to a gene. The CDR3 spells CASSFGLAGGSNYEQYF. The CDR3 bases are TGCGCCAGCAGCTTTGGGCTAGCGGGAGGAAGTAACTACGAGCAGTACTTC. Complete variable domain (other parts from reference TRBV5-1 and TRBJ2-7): KAGVTQTPRYLIKTRGQQVTLSCSPISGHRSVSWYQQTPGQGLQFLFEYFSETQRNKGNFPGRFSGRQFSNSRSEMNVSTLELGDSALYLCASSFGLAGGSNYEQYFGPGTRLTVT.

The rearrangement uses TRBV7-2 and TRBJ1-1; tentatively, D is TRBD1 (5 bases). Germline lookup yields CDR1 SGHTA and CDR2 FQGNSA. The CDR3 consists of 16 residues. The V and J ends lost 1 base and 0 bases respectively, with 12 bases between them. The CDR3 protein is CASSLVARVMNTEAFF. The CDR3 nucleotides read TGTGCCAGCAGCTTAGTAGCCAGGGTCATGAACACTGAAGCTTTCTTT.

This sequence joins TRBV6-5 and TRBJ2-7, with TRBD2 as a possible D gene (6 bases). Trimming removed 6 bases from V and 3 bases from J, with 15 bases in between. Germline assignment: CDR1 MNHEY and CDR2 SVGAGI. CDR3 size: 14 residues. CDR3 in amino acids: CASRLHDSGYEQYF. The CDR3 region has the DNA TGTGCCAGCAGGCTCCACGATAGCGGCTACGAGCAGTACTTC.

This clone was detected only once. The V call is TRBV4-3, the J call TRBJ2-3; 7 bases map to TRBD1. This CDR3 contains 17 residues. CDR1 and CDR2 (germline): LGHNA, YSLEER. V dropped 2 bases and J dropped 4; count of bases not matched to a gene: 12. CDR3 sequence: CASSQSPTGWNPDTQYF. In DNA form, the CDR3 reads TGCGCCAGCAGCCAATCCCCGACAGGGTGGAACCCAGATACGCAGTATTTT.